This TCR beta chain was recovered during a study of blood T cell repertoires in COVID-19. Whole-study context: The United States, Italy and Spain provided the acute and convalescent COVID-19 samples. T cells, B-cell-depleted T cells, or PBMCs supplied cDNA or gDNA.

The CDR3 sequence is 16 residues long. Per the germline V gene, CDR1 is MNHNS and CDR2 is SASEGT. The J segment lost 9 bases and the V segment lost 2 bases, leaving 13 bases of the junction unmatched. Authors' analysis steps: Nucleated cell number was recorded as an estimate derived from reference gene primer amplification. Libraries were prepared by immunoSEQ multiplex PCR; TCRdb keeps only in-frame clonotypes and omits some of them. V, J and clone size were drawn from that table, and D and trimming were deduced from the DNA. This sample has tens of thousands of clones, with approximately 90% found just once.

This clonotype was sampled from a human donor in a cohort sampled during active COVID-19. The V call is TRBV6-1, the J call TRBJ2-7; TRBD2 matches at 10 bases. The source material was peripheral blood. The CDR3 region has the DNA TGTGCCAGCAGTGAATACGGCGGGACTAGCGAAGGGGGGCAGTACTTC. Its translation is CASSEYGGTSEGGQYF.